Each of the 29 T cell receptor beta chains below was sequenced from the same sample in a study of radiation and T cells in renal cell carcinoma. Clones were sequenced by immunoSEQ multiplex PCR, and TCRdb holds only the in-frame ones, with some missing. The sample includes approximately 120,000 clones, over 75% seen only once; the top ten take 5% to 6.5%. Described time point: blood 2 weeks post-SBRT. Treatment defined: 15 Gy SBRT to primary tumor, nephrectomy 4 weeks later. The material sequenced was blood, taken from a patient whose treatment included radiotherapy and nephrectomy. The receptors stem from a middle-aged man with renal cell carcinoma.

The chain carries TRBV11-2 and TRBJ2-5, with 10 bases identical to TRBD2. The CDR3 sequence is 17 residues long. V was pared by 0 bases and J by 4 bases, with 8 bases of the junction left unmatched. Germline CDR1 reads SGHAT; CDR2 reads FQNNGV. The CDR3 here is CASSLDRSSGGLETQYF. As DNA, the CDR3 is TGTGCCAGCAGCTTAGATAGGAGTAGCGGGGGGTTAGAGACCCAGTACTTC.

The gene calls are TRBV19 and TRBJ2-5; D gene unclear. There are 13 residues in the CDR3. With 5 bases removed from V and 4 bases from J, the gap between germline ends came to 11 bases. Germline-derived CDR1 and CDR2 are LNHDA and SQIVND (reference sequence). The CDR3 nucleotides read TGTGCCAGTAGTCCCGACGGAAGAGAGACCCAGTACTTC. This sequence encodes CASSPDGRETQYF.

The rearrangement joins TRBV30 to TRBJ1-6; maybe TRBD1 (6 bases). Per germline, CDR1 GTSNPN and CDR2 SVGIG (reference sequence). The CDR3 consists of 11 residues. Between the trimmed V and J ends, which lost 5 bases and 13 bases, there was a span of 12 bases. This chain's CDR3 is CAWRVRGPLHF. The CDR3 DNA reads TGTGCCTGGCGAGTAAGGGGGCCCCTCCACTTT.

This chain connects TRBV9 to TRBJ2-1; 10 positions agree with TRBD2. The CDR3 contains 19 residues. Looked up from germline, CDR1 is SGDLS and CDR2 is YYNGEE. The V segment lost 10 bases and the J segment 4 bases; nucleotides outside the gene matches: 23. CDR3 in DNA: TGTGCCGACTGGGTTGGCGGGGGTCGGGGACTAGCGCCTTACAATGAGCAGTTCTTC. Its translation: CADWVGGGRGLAPYNEQFF.

The CDR3 loop reads CASGTGNNSPLHF. The CDR3 DNA follows: TGTGCCAGTGGGACAGGCAATAATTCACCCCTCCACTTT. The J gene is TRBJ1-6, the V gene TRBV19, with 8 bases aligning to TRBD1. The CDR3 runs 13 residues. The germline V gene encodes CDR1 LNHDA and CDR2 SQIVND (reference sequence). V lost 8 bases to trimming and J lost 5 bases; unmatched junction nucleotides: 2.

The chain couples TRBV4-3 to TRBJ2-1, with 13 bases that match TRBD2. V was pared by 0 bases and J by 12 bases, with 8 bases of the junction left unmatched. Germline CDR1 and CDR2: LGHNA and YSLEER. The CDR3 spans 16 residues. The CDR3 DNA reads TGCGCCAGCAGCCAAGATCCACTAGCGGGGGGGCTTAGGCAGTTCTTC. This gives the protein CASSQDPLAGGLRQFF.

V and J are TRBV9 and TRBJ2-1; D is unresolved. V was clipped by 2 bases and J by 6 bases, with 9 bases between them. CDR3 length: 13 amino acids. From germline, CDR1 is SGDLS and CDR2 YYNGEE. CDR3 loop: CASSVGLPNEQFF. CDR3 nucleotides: TGTGCCAGCAGCGTCGGGTTACCCAATGAGCAGTTCTTC.

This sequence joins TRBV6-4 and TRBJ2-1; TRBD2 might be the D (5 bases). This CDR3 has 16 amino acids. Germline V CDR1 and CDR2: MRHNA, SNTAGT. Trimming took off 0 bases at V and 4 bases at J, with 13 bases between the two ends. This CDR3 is CASSDSASLSYNEQFF. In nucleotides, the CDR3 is TGTGCCAGCAGTGACTCGGCTAGCCTTTCTTACAATGAGCAGTTCTTC.

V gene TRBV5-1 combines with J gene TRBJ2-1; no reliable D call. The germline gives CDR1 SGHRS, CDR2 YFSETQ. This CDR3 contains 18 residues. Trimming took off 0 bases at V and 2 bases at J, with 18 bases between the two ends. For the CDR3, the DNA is TGCGCCAGCAGCTTGGCCTCGTACTCGGAGCATACCTACAATGAGCAGTTCTTC. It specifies CASSLASYSEHTYNEQFF.

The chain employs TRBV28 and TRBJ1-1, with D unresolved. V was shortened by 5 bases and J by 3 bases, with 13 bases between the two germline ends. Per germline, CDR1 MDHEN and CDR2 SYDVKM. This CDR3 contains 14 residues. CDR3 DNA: TGTGCCAGCAGTACCAACCCCGGGCACACTGAAGCTTTCTTT. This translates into CASSTNPGHTEAFF.

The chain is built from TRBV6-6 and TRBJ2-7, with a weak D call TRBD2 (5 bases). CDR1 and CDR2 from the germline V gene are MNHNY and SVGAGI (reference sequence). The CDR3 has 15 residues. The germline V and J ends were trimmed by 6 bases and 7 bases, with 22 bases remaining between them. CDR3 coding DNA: TGTGCCAGCAGGGCGCCGGCCACAGAGACGGGGGAGCAGTACTTC. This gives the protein CASRAPATETGEQYF.

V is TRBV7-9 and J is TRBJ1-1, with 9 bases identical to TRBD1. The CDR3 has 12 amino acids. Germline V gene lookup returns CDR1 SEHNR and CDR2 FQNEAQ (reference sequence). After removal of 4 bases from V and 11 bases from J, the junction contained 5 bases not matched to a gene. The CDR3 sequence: CASSSTGGEAFF. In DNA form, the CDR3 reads TGTGCCAGCAGCTCGACAGGGGGGGAGGCTTTCTTT.

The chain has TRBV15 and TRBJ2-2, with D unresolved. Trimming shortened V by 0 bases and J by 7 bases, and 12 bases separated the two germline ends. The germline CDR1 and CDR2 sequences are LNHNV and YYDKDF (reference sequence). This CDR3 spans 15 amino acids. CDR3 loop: CATSRDSSVGGELFF. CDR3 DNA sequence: TGTGCCACCAGCAGAGATTCCTCCGTGGGCGGGGAGCTGTTTTTT.

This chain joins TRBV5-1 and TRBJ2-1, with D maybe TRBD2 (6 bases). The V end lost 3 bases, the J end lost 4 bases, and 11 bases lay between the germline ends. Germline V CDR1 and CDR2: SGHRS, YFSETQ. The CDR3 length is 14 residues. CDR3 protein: CASSSGDFYNEQFF. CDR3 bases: TGCGCCAGCAGCTCCGGGGACTTTTACAATGAGCAGTTCTTC.

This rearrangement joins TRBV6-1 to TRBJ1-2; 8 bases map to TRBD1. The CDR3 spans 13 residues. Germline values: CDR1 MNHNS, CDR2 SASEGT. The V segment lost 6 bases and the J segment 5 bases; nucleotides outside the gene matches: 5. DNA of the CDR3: TGTGCCAGCAGGACAGGGGCGTTGTATGGCTACACCTTC. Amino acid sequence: CASRTGALYGYTF.

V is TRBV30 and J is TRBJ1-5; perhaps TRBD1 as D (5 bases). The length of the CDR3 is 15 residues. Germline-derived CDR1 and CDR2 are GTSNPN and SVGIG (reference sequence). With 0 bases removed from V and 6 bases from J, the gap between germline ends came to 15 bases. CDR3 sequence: CAWSVAGQGRQPQHF. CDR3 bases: TGTGCCTGGAGTGTAGCGGGGCAGGGCCGTCAGCCCCAGCATTTT.

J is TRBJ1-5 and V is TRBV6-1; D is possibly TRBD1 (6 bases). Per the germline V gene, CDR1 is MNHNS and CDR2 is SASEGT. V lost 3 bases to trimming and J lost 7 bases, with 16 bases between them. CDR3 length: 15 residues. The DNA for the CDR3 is TGTGCCAGCAGTGATCTCTTGGGGGGGGCCCAGCCCCAGCATTTT. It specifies CASSDLLGGAQPQHF.

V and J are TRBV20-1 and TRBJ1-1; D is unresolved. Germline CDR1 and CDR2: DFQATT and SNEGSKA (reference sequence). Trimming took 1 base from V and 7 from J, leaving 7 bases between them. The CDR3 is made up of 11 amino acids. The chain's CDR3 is CSARGQYEAFF. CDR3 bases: TGCAGTGCTAGAGGGCAGTATGAAGCTTTCTTT.

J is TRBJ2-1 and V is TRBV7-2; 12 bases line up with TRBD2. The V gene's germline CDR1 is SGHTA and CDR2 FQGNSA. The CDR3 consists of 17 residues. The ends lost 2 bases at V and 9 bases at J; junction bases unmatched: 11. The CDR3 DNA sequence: TGTGCCAGCAGCTTACACCCCCTAGCGGGGGGGCCCTTTGAGCAGTTCTTC. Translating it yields CASSLHPLAGGPFEQFF.

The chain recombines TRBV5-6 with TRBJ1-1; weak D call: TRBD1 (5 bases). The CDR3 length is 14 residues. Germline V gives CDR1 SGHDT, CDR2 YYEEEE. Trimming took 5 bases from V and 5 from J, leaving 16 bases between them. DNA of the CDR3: TGTGCCAGCAGTTTAGGCAGGGTTGGGACTGAAGCTTTCTTT. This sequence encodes CASSLGRVGTEAFF.

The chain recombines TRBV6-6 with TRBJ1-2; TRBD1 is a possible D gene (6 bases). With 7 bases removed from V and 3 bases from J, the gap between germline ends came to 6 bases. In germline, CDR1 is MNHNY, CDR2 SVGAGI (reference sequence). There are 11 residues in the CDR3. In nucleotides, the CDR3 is TGTGCCAGCACAGGGGACTATGGCTACACCTTC. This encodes CASTGDYGYTF.

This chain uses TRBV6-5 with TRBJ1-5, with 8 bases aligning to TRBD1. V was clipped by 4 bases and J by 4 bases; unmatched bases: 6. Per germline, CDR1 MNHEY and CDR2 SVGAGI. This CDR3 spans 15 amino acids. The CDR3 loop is CASSSRQGTNQPQHF. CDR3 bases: TGTGCCAGCAGTTCTAGACAGGGGACAAATCAGCCCCAGCATTTT.

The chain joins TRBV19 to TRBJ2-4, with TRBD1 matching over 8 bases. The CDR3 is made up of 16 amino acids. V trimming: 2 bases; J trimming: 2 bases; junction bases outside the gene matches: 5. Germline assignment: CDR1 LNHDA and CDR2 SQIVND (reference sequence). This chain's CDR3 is CASSISRGRPKNIQYF. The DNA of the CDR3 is TGTGCCAGTAGTATAAGCAGGGGGCGTCCCAAAAACATTCAGTACTTC.

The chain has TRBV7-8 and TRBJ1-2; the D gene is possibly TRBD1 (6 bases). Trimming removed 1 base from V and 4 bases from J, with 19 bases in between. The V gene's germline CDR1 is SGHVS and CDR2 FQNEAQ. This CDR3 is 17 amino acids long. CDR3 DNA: TGTGCCAGCAGCTTAGTTAGGACAGCCGAATCCTTCTATGGCTACACCTTC. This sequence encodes CASSLVRTAESFYGYTF.

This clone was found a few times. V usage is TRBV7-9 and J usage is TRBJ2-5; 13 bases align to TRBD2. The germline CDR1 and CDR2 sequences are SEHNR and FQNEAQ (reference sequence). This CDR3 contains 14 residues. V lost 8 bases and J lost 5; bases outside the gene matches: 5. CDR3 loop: CASRGLAGLETQYF. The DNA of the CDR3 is TGTGCCAGCCGGGGACTAGCGGGGTTGGAGACCCAGTACTTC.

The DNA of the CDR3 is TGTGCCAGCAGCCCTTTTCGGGGGATCCACGAGCAGTACTTC. This encodes CASSPFRGIHEQYF. The V call is TRBV16, the J call TRBJ2-7; tentative D call: TRBD2 (6 bases). The CDR3 has 14 residues. CDR1 KGHSY and CDR2 FQNENV come from the germline V gene. The ends were cut back, 4 bases at V and 5 bases at J, with 15 bases in the middle.

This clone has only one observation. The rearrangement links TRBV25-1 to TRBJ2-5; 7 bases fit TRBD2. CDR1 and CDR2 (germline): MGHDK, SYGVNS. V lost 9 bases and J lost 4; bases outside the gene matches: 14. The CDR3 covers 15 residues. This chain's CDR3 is CASTQSGDFRETQYF. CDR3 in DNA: TGTGCCAGTACCCAGAGCGGGGATTTTAGAGAGACCCAGTACTTC.

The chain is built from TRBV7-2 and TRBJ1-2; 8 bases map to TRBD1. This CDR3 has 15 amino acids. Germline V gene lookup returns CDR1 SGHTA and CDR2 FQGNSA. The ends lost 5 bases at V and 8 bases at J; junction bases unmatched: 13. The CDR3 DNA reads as TGTGCCAGCAGCCCATTCGCGGACAGGGAACGAGGCTACACCTTC. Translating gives CASSPFADRERGYTF.

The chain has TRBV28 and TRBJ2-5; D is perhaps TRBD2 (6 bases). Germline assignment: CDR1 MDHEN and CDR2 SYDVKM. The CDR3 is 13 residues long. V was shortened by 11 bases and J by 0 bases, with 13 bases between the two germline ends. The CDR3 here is CAGSGGDQETQYF. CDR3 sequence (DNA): TGTGCCGGCTCCGGCGGGGACCAAGAGACCCAGTACTTC.